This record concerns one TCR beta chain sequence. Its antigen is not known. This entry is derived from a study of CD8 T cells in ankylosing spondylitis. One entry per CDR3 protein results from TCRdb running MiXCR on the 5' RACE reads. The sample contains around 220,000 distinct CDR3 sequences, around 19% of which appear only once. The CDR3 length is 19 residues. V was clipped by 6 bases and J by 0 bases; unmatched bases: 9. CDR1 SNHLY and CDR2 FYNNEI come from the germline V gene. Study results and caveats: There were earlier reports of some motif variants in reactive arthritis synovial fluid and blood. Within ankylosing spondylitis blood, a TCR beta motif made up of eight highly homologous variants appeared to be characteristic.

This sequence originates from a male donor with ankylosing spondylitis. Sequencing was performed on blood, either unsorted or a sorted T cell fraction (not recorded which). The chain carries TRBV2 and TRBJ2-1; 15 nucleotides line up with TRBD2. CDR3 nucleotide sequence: TGTGCCAGCAGACCGGGACTAGCGGGGGGCGGGAGCTCCTACAATGAGCAGTTCTTC. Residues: CASRPGLAGGGSSYNEQFF. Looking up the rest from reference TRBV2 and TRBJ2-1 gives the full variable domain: EPEVTQTPSHQVTQMGQEVILRCVPISNHLYFYWYRQILGQKVEFLVSFYNNEISEKSEIFDDQFSVERPDGSNFTLKIRSTKLEDSAMYFCASRPGLAGGGSSYNEQFFGPGTRLTVL.